Following are 7 T cell receptor beta chains from one sample sequenced in a study of T cell responses to AZD1222 COVID-19 vaccine. TCRdb keeps only in-frame clones here, not all; method: immunoSEQ multiplex PCR. Among about 93,000 clones, about 86% were seen once, and the ten largest hold approximately 8%. This specimen consisted of peripheral blood, obtained on day 0 of AZD1222 vaccination. The receptors originated from an adult in good health.

The gene calls are TRBV2 and TRBJ1-2; D call uncertain. CDR1 and CDR2 (germline): SNHLY, FYNNEI. The CDR3 totals 13 residues. Trimming stripped 2 bases from V and 3 bases from J, with 7 bases between. The CDR3 nucleotides are TGTGCCAGCAGTGAAAGGACCCACTATGGCTACACCTTC. It translates to CASSERTHYGYTF.

The rearrangement uses TRBV6-5 and TRBJ2-5, with 7 bases lining up with TRBD1. This CDR3 has 14 amino acids. V was clipped by 5 bases and J by 3 bases; unmatched bases: 6. From germline, CDR1 is MNHEY and CDR2 SVGAGI. The CDR3 nucleotides read TGTGCCAGCAGTCCGGCTGGGACAGAAGAGACCCAGTACTTC. Residues: CASSPAGTEETQYF.

V is TRBV10-3 and J is TRBJ1-5; D gene unclear. The CDR3 loop spans 12 amino acids. V lost 4 bases and J 5 bases, leaving 6 bases between the germline ends. Germline assignment: CDR1 ENHRY and CDR2 SYGVKD. The CDR3 here is CAISGKDQPQHF. CDR3 DNA: TGTGCCATCAGTGGAAAAGATCAGCCCCAGCATTTT.

The rearrangement joins TRBV7-3 to TRBJ2-3; TRBD2 matches at 7 bases. V was pared by 4 bases and J by 1 base, with 5 bases of the junction left unmatched. Per the germline V gene, CDR1 is SGHTA and CDR2 is FQGTGA. CDR3 length: 15 residues. CDR3 sequence reads: CASSSLGLGTDTQYF. The CDR3 coding sequence is TGTGCCAGCAGCTCTCTTGGACTAGGCACAGATACGCAGTATTTT.

The rearrangement uses TRBV5-6 and TRBJ2-7; weak D call: TRBD1 (6 bases). V lost 1 base and J 5 bases, leaving 13 bases between the germline ends. There are 14 residues in the CDR3. Germline lookup yields CDR1 SGHDT and CDR2 YYEEEE. The CDR3 region is CASSLSARGNEQYF. The CDR3 bases are TGTGCCAGCAGCTTGTCGGCGAGGGGGAACGAGCAGTACTTC.

V and J are TRBV5-5 and TRBJ1-3; possible D gene TRBD1, 6 bases. V lost 0 bases and J lost 7, with 20 bases in between. This CDR3 is built from 17 residues. Germline assignment: CDR1 SGHKS and CDR2 YYEKEE (reference sequence). CDR3 in amino acids: CASSLGVGGQGFNTIYF. In DNA, the CDR3 is TGTGCCAGCAGCTTGGGGGTTGGCGGCCAGGGGTTTAACACCATATATTTT.

The chain joins TRBV5-1 to TRBJ2-3; D is perhaps TRBD1 (6 bases). Germline CDR1 and CDR2: SGHRS and YFSETQ. V was pared by 4 bases and J by 0 bases, with 12 bases between. The CDR3 covers 15 residues. The CDR3 bases are TGCGCCAGCAGCATTGACAGGACTAGCACAGATACGCAGTATTTT. Translation gives CASSIDRTSTDTQYF.